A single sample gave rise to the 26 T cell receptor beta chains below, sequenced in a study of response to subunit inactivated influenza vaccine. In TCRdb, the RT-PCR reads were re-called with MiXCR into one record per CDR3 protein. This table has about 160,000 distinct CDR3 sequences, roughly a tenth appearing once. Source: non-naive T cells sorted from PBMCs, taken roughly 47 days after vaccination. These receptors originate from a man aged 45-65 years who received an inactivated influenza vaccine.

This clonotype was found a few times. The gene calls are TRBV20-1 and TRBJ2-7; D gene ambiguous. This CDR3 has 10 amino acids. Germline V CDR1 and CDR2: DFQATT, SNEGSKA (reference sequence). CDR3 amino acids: CAFSTYEQYF. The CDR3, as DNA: TGCGCCTTCTCCACCTACGAGCAGTACTTC.

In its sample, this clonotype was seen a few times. The CDR3 sequence is CASSLIRHGKPGELFF. CDR3 DNA sequence: TGTGCCAGCAGCTTAATCCGACATGGGAAACCCGGGGAGCTGTTTTTT. V and J are TRBV7-3 and TRBJ2-2; D not certain. Germline V CDR1 and CDR2: SGHTA, FQGTGA. The V and J ends lost 1 base and 6 bases respectively, with 15 bases between them. The CDR3 is made up of 16 amino acids.

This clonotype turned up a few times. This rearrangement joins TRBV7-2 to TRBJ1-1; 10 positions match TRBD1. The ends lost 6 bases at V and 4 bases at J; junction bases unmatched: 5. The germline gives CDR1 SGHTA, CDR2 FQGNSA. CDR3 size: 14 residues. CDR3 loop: CASSSDRGVTEAFF. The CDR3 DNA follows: TGTGCCAGCAGTTCGGACAGGGGGGTCACTGAAGCTTTCTTT.

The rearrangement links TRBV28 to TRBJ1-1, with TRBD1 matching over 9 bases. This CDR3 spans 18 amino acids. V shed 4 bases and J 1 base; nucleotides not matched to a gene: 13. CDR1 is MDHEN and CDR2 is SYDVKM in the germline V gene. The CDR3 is CASSSQTQRTGANTEAFF. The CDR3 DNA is TGTGCCAGCAGTTCCCAAACCCAACGGACAGGGGCGAACACTGAAGCTTTCTTT. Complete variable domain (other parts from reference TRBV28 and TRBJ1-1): DVKVTQSSRYLVKRTGEKVFLECVQDMDHENMFWYRQDPGLGLRLIYFSYDVKMKEKGDIPEGYSVSREKKERFSLILESASTNQTSMYLCASSSQTQRTGANTEAFFGQGTRLTVV.

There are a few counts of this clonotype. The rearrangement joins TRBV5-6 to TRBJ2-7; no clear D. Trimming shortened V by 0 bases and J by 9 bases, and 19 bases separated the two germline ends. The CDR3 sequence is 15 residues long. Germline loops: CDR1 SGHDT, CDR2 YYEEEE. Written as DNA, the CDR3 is TGTGCCAGCAGCTTGGTCCATACGATCTACGATGGGCAGTACTTC. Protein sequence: CASSLVHTIYDGQYF. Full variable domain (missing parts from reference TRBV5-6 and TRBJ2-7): DAGVTQSPTHLIKTRGQQVTLRCSPKSGHDTVSWYQQALGQGPQFIFQYYEEEERQRGNFPDRFSGHQFPNYSSELNVNALLLGDSALYLCASSLVHTIYDGQYFGPGTRLTVT.

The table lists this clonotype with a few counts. The CDR3 DNA is TGTGCCAGCAGTTTAGGGGGGGGCGGGCAGTACTTC. Translation: CASSLGGGGQYF. The gene calls are TRBV28 and TRBJ2-7; D is perhaps TRBD2 (7 bases). Germline V gene sequence: CDR1 MDHEN, CDR2 SYDVKM. The V gene lost 2 bases and the J gene lost 9 bases, with 11 bases spanning the gap. The CDR3 length is 12 residues. Based on the CDR3 plus reference TRBV28 and TRBJ2-7, the full variable domain is DVKVTQSSRYLVKRTGEKVFLECVQDMDHENMFWYRQDPGLGLRLIYFSYDVKMKEKGDIPEGYSVSREKKERFSLILESASTNQTSMYLCASSLGGGGQYFGPGTRLTVT.

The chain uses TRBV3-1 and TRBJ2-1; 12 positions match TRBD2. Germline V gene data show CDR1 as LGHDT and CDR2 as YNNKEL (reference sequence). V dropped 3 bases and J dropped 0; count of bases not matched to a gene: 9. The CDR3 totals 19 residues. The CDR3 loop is CASSHRGLAGWSSYNEQFF. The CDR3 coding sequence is TGTGCCAGCAGCCACAGAGGACTAGCGGGGTGGAGCTCCTACAATGAGCAGTTCTTC.

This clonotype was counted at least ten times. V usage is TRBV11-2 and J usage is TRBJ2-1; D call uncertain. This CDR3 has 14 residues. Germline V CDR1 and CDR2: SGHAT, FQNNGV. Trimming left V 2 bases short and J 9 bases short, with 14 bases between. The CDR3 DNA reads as TGTGCCAGCAGCTTAAAGGCGACCGTGGGTGAGCAGTTCTTC. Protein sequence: CASSLKATVGEQFF.

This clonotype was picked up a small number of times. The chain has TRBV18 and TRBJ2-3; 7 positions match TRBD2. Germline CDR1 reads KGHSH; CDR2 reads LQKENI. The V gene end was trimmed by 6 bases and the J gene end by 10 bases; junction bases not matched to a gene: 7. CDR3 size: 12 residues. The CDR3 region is CASSGGLGPQYF. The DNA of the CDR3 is TGTGCCAGCTCGGGCGGACTAGGGCCGCAGTATTTT. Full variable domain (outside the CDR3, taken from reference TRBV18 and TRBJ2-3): NAGVMQNPRHLVRRRGQEARLRCSPMKGHSHVYWYRQLPEEGLKFMVYLQKENIIDESGMPKERFSAEFPKEGPSILRIQQVVRGDSAAYFCASSGGLGPQYFGPGTRLTVL.

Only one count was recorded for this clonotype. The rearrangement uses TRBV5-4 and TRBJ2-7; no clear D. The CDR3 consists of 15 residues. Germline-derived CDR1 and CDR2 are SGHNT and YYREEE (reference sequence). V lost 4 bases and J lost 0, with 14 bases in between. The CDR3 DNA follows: TGTGCCAGCAGCCTGGAAACACCTCCCTCCTACGAGCAGTACTTC. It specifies CASSLETPPSYEQYF. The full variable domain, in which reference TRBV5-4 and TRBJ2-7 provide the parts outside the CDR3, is ETGVTQSPTHLIKTRGQQVTLRCSSQSGHNTVSWYQQALGQGPQFIFQYYREEENGRGNFPPRFSGLQFPNYSSELNVNALELDDSALYLCASSLETPPSYEQYFGPGTRLTVT.

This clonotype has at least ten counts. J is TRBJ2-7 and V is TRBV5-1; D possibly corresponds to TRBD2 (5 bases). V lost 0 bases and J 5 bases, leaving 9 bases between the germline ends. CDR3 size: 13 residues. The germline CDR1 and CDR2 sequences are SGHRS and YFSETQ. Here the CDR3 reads CASSLAGINEQYF. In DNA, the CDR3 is TGCGCCAGCAGCTTGGCCGGGATCAACGAGCAGTACTTC.

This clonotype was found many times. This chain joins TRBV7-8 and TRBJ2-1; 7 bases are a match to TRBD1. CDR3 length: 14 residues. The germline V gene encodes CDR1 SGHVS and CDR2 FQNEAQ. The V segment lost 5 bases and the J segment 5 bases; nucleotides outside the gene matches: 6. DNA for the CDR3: TGTGCCAGCAGCCTTCACGACAGGGACAATGAGCAGTTCTTC. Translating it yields CASSLHDRDNEQFF. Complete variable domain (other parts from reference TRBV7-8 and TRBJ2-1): GAGVSQSPRYKVAKRGQDVALRCDPISGHVSLFWYQQALGQGPEFLTYFQNEAQLDKSGLPSDRFFAERPEGSVSTLKIQRTQQEDSAVYLCASSLHDRDNEQFFGPGTRLTVL.

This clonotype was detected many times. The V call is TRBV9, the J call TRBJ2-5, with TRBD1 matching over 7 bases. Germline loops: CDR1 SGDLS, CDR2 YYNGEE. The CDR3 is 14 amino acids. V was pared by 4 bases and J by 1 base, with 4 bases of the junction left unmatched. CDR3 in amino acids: CASSTGTVQETQYF. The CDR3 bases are TGTGCCAGCAGCACTGGGACAGTCCAAGAGACCCAGTACTTC.

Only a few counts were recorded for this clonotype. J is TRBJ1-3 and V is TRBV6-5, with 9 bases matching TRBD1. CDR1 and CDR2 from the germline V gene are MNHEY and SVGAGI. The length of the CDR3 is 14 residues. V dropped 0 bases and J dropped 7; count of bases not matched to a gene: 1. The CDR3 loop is CASSYSGQGNTIYF. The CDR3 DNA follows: TGTGCCAGCAGTTACTCCGGACAGGGGAACACCATATATTTT.

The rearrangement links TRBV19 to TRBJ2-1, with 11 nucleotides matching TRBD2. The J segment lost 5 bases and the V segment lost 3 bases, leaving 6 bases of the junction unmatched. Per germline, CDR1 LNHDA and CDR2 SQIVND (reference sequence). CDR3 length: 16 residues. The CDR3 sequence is CASSILTSGKDNEQFF. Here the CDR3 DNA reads TGTGCCAGTAGTATTTTGACTAGCGGGAAGGACAATGAGCAGTTCTTC.

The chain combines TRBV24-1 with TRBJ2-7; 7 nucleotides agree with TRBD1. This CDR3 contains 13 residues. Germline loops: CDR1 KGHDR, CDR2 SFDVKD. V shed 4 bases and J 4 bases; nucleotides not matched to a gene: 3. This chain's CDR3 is CATSDRQGYEQYF. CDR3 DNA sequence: TGTGCCACCAGTGACCGACAGGGATACGAGCAGTACTTC.

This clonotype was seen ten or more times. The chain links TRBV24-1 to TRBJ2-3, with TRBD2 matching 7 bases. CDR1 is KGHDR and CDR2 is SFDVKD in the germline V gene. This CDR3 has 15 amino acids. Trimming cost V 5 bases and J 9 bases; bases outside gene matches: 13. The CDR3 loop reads CATSGVAAGELTQYF. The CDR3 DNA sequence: TGTGCCACCAGTGGGGTCGCGGCGGGAGAGTTGACGCAGTATTTT.

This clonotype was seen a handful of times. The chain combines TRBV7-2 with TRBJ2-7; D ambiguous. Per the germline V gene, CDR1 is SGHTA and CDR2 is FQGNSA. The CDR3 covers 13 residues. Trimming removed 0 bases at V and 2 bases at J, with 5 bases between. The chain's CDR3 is CASSLASTYEQYF. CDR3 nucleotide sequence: TGTGCCAGCAGCTTAGCCAGCACCTACGAGCAGTACTTC.

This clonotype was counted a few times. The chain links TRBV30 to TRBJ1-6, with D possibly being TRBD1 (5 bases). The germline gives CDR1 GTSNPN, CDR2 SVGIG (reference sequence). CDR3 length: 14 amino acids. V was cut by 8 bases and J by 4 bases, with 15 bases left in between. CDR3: CAHMRGGYNSPLHF. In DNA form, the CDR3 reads TGTGCCCATATGCGGGGGGGTTATAATTCACCCCTCCACTTT.

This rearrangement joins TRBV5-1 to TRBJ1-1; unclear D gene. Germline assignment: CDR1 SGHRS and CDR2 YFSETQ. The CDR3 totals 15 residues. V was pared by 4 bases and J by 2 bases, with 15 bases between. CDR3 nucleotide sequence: TGCGCCAGCAGCCCCCAAGACGGAGTAAACACTGAAGCTTTCTTT. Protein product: CASSPQDGVNTEAFF.

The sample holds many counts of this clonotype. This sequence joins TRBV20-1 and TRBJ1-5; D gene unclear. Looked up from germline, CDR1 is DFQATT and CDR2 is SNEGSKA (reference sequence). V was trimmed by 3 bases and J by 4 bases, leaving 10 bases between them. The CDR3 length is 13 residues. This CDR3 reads CSARGSYNQPQHF. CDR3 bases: TGCAGTGCTAGGGGCAGCTATAATCAGCCCCAGCATTTT.

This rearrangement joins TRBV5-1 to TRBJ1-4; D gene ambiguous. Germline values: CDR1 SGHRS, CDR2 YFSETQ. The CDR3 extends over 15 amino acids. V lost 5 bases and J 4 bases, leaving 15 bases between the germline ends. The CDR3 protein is CASSSDGRGNEKLFF. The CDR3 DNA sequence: TGCGCCAGCAGTTCGGACGGCCGCGGTAATGAAAAACTGTTTTTT.

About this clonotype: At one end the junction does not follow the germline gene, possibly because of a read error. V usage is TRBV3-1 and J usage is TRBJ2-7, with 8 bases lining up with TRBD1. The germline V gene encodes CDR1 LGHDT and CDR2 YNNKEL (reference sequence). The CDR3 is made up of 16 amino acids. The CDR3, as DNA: TGTGCCGGCAGCACAAAAACAGGGGGGCTTCGCAACGAGCAGTACTTC. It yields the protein CAGSTKTGGLRNEQYF.

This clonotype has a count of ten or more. The DNA for the CDR3 is TGTGCCAGCAGCTTCCCACAAAACACTGAAGCTTTCTTT. This translates into CASSFPQNTEAFF. V and J are TRBV7-9 and TRBJ1-1; D is unresolved. V lost 3 bases and J lost 2, with 7 bases in between. From germline, CDR1 is SEHNR and CDR2 FQNEAQ (reference sequence). The CDR3 has 13 amino acids.

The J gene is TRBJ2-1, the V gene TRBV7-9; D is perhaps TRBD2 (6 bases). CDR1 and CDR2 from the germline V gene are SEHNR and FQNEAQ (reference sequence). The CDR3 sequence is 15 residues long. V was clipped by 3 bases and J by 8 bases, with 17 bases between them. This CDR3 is CASSLGTSSDHEQFF. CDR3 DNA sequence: TGTGCCAGCAGCTTGGGCACCTCTAGCGACCATGAGCAGTTCTTC.

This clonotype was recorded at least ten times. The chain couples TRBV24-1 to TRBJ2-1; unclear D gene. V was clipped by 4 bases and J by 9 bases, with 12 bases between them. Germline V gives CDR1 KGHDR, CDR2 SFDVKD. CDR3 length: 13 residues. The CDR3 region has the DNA TGTGCCACCAGTGAGATAGCTCGGGCTGAGCAGTTCTTC. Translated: CATSEIARAEQFF.